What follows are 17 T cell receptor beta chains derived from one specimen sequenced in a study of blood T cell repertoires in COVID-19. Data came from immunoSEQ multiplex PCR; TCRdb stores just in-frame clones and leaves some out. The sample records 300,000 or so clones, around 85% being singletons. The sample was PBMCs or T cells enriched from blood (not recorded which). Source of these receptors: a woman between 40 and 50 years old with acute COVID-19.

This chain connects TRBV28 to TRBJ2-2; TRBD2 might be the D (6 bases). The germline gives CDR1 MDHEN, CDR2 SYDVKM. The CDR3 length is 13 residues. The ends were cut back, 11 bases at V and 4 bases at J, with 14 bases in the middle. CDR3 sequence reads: CAGSSVPTGELFF. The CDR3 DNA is TGTGCCGGATCTAGCGTTCCCACCGGGGAGCTGTTTTTT.

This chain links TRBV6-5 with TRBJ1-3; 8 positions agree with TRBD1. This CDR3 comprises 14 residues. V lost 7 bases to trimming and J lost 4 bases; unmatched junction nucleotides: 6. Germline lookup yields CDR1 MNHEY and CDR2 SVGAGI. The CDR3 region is CASTQTGDGNTIYF. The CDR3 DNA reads TGTGCCAGCACCCAGACAGGGGACGGAAACACCATATATTTT.

This chain's CDR3 is CASSLLAGGPGQYF. The CDR3 DNA reads as TGTGCCAGCAGCTTACTAGCGGGGGGGCCCGGGCAGTACTTC. The rearrangement links TRBV7-2 to TRBJ2-7; TRBD2 aligns across 12 bases. The J segment lost 9 bases and the V segment lost 2 bases, leaving 5 bases of the junction unmatched. Germline lookup yields CDR1 SGHTA and CDR2 FQGNSA. This CDR3 is built from 14 residues.

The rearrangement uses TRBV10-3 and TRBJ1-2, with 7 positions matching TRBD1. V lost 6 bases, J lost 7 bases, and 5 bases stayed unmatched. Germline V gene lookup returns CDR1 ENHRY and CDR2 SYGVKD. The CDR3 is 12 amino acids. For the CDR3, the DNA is TGTGCCATCAGCGACAGGGCGGCTGGCTACACCTTC. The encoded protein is CAISDRAAGYTF.

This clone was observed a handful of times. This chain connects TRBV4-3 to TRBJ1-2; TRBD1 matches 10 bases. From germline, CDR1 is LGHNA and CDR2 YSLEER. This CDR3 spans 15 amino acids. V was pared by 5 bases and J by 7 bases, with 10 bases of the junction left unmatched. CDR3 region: CASSTMSTGGFGYTF. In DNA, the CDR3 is TGCGCCAGCAGCACCATGTCGACAGGGGGCTTTGGCTACACCTTC.

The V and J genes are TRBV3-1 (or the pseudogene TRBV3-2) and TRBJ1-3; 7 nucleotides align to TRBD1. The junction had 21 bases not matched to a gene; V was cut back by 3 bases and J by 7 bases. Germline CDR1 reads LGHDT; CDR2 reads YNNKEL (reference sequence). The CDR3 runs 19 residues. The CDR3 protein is CASSQAGTAGPGGRNTIYF. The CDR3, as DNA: TGTGCCAGCAGCCAGGCCGGGACAGCTGGTCCTGGGGGCCGCAACACCATATATTTT.

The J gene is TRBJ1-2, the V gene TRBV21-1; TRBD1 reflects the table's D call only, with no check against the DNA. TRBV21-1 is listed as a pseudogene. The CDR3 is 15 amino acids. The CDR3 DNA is TGTGCCAGCAGCAATAGAGTCCAGGCCTTCTATGGCTACACCTTC. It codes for CASSNRVQAFYGYTF.

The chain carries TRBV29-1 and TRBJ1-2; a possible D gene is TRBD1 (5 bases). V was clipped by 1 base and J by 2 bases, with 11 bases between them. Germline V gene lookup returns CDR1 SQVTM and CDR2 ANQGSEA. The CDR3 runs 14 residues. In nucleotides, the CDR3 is TGCAGCGTTGAAGTACTCGGGGGGAACTATGGCTACACCTTC. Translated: CSVEVLGGNYGYTF. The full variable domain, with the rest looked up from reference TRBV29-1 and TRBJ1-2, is SAVISQKPSRDICQRGTSLTIQCQVDSQVTMMFWYRQQPGQSLTLIATANQGSEATYESGFVIDKFPISRPNLTFSTLTVSNMSPEDSSIYLCSVEVLGGNYGYTFGSGTRLTVV.

For the CDR3, the DNA is TGTGCCAGCAGAGAGGGGAGGGTCCGAAATGAAAAACTGTTTTTT. It encodes CASREGRVRNEKLFF. The chain combines TRBV2 with TRBJ1-4; D possibly corresponds to TRBD1 (5 bases). V was shortened by 6 bases and J by 5 bases, with 16 bases between the two germline ends. This CDR3 is built from 15 residues. Germline values: CDR1 SNHLY, CDR2 FYNNEI. The full variable domain, its missing parts supplied by reference TRBV2 and TRBJ1-4, is EPEVTQTPSHQVTQMGQEVILRCVPISNHLYFYWYRQILGQKVEFLVSFYNNEISEKSEIFDDQFSVERPDGSNFTLKIRSTKLEDSAMYFCASREGRVRNEKLFFGSGTQLSVL.

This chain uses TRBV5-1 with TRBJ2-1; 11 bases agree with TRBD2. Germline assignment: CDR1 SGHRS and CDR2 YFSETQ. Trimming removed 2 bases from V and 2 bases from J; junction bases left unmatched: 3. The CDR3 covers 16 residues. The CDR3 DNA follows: TGCGCCAGCAGCTTCCTAGCGGGAGGAGCCTACAATGAGCAGTTCTTC. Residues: CASSFLAGGAYNEQFF. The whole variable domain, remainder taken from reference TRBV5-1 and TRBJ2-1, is KAGVTQTPRYLIKTRGQQVTLSCSPISGHRSVSWYQQTPGQGLQFLFEYFSETQRNKGNFPGRFSGRQFSNSRSEMNVSTLELGDSALYLCASSFLAGGAYNEQFFGPGTRLTVL.

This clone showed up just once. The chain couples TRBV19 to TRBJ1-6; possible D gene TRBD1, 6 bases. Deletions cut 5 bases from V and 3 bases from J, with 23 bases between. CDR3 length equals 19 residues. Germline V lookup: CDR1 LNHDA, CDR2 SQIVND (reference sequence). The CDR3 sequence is CASSDLAGENGYYNSPLHF. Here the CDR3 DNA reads TGTGCCAGTAGTGATTTGGCAGGGGAAAACGGATACTATAATTCACCCCTCCACTTT.

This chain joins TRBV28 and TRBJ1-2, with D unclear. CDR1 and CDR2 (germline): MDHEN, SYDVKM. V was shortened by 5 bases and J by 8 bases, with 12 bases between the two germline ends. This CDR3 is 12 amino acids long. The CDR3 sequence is CASSEDIRGYTF. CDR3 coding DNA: TGTGCCAGCAGTGAAGACATACGCGGCTACACCTTC.

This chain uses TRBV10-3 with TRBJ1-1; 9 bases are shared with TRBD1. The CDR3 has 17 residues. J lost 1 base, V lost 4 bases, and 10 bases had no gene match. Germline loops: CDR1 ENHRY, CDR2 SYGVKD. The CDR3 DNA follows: TGTGCCATCAGTGCGCGGACAGGGGTGGAGAAGAACACTGAAGCTTTCTTT. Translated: CAISARTGVEKNTEAFF.

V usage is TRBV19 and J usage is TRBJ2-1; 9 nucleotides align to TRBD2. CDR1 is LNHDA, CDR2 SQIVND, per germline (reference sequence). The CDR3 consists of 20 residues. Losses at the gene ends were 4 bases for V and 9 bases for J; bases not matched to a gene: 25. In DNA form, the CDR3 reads TGTGCCAGTAGTACCGACCGGACTAGCGCCAAGTTTGGCGACGTCGGTGAGCAGTTCTTC. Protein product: CASSTDRTSAKFGDVGEQFF.

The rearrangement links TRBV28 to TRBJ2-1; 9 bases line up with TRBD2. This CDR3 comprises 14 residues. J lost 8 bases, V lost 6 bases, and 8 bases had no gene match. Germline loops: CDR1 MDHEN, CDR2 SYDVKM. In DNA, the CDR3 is TGTGCCAGCAGGATCGCGGGAGGGCGCGATGAGCAGTTCTTC. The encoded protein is CASRIAGGRDEQFF.

CDR3 region: CASSSRDRNSYEQYF. For the CDR3, the DNA is TGCGCCAGCAGCTCCCGGGACAGGAACTCCTACGAGCAGTACTTC. The rearrangement links TRBV5-1 to TRBJ2-7; 8 positions agree with TRBD1. The CDR3 has 15 residues. V lost 3 bases to trimming and J lost 0 bases; unmatched junction nucleotides: 5. CDR1 and CDR2 (germline): SGHRS, YFSETQ. The full variable domain, rest sourced from reference TRBV5-1 and TRBJ2-7, is KAGVTQTPRYLIKTRGQQVTLSCSPISGHRSVSWYQQTPGQGLQFLFEYFSETQRNKGNFPGRFSGRQFSNSRSEMNVSTLELGDSALYLCASSSRDRNSYEQYFGPGTRLTVT.

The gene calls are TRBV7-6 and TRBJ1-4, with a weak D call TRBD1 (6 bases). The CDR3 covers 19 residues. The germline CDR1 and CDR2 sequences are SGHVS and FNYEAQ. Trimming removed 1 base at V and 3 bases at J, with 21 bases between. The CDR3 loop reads CASSLEPHGRGSSNEKLFF. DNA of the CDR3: TGTGCCAGCAGCTTAGAACCCCATGGCAGGGGATCTTCTAATGAAAAACTGTTTTTT.